The count of the clone carrying this TCR beta chain is one. Its antigen is still unknown. Trimming left V 0 bases short and J 6 bases short, with 8 bases between. Germline CDR1 is GTSNPN and CDR2 is SVGIG (reference sequence). The CDR3 is 12 amino acids. Using immunoSEQ multiplex PCR, the repertoire was profiled, and TCRdb retains in-frame clones only, with some absent. The table shows 110,000 or so clones, with 70% to 90% occurring only once. These data come from a study of cytomegalovirus exposure and HLA in healthy donors. Separation from the roughly 600-subject first cohort characterized the roughly 130-subject validation cohort, to which the donors belonged. Whole-study findings and limits: Researchers catalogued approximately 160 TCR beta chains as cytomegalovirus-associated. Cytomegalovirus status was reportedly diagnosed by the classifier with high sensitivity and specificity.

This chain links TRBV30 with TRBJ1-1; no firm D call. This TCR derives from a man between 18 and 35 years old in good health and CMV-seronegative. Sequenced input: PBMCs. CDR3 nucleotides: TGTGCCTGGAGTGTAATCTCGGCTGAAGCTTTCTTT. Translated, it gives CAWSVISAEAFF.